This T cell receptor beta chain was captured by sequencing in a study of Graves' ophthalmopathy and Graves' hyperthyroidism. The V gene end was trimmed by 6 bases and the J gene end by 3 bases; junction bases not matched to a gene: 6. The CDR3 totals 14 residues. CDR1 and CDR2 (germline): MGHDK, SYGVNS. Amplification of TCR beta CDR3 regions used RNA transcripts. Scientists carried out first-round RT-PCR using HTBI primers and then a second-round multiplex PCR. TCRdb re-derived calls from the multiplex PCR reads in MiXCR, one entry per CDR3 protein. The top ten clones hold 44% of a sample with about 740,000 distinct CDR3 sequences, 40% of them seen once.

The sequence came from an adult man with Graves' ophthalmopathy. This chain joins TRBV25-1 and TRBJ2-7; 9 bases line up with TRBD1. Sequenced sample: peripheral blood. The CDR3 DNA follows: TGTGCCAGCAGCTCCCGGACAGGGGACTACGAGCAGTACTTC. It codes for CASSSRTGDYEQYF.